The 8 T cell receptor beta chains below were found in one sample sequenced in a study of T cell responses to AZD1222 COVID-19 vaccine. Assay used: immunoSEQ multiplex PCR; TCRdb lists only in-frame clones, some missing. The table shows 150,000 to 200,000 clones, with 88% occurring only once. Sequenced material: peripheral blood, taken 28 days after the second AZD1222 dose. The receptors come from an adult who received the AZD1222 COVID-19 vaccine.

The chain joins TRBV5-5 to TRBJ2-7; no definite D call. V was shortened by 3 bases and J by 3 bases, with 7 bases between the two germline ends. There are 12 residues in the CDR3. Germline V lookup: CDR1 SGHKS, CDR2 YYEKEE (reference sequence). CDR3 region: CASSSAVYEQYF. CDR3 coding DNA: TGTGCCAGCAGCTCCGCAGTCTACGAGCAGTACTTC.

The V gene is TRBV18, the J gene TRBJ2-1; D possibly corresponds to TRBD1 (5 bases). CDR1 and CDR2 from the germline V gene are KGHSH and LQKENI. There are 15 residues in the CDR3. V was cut by 4 bases and J by 4 bases, with 14 bases left in between. The CDR3 is CASSRQIDSYNEQFF. The CDR3 nucleotides read TGTGCCAGCTCACGACAAATAGACAGTTACAATGAGCAGTTCTTC.

Note on this clone: The likely explanation is a read error, given a far larger clone one base away. This rearrangement joins TRBV5-1 to TRBJ2-5, with a weak D call TRBD1 (5 bases). CDR3 length: 15 residues. The V gene's germline CDR1 is SGHRS and CDR2 YFSETQ. In DNA form, the CDR3 reads TGCGCCAGCAGCTGGGGCCTCGGCGGCCAAGAGACCCTGTACTTC. It yields the protein CASSWGLGGQETLYF.

The rearrangement joins TRBV4-3 to TRBJ2-1; D unresolved. V gave up 3 bases and J gave up 10 bases, with 4 bases separating them. Germline CDR1 reads LGHNA; CDR2 reads YSLEER. The CDR3 is 10 residues long. This CDR3 is CASSHPEQFF. The CDR3 DNA reads as TGCGCCAGCAGCCACCCCGAGCAGTTCTTC.

CDR3 bases: TGCGCCAGCAGCCCTAGCGGGAGCGCAGATACGCAGTATTTT. This gives the protein CASSPSGSADTQYF. The chain couples TRBV4-1 to TRBJ2-3; 10 bases match TRBD2. CDR3 size: 14 residues. V lost 4 bases and J lost 4; bases outside the gene matches: 2. CDR1 is MGHRA, CDR2 YSYEKL, per germline.

With respect to this clone: This sample also contains other DNA sequences that code for the same CDR3. V usage is TRBV27 and J usage is TRBJ2-7; TRBD2 matches at 14 bases. The ends lost 2 bases at V and 7 bases at J; junction bases unmatched: 4. Germline values: CDR1 MNHEY, CDR2 SMNVEV (reference sequence). The CDR3 totals 15 residues. The CDR3 loop is CASSLNGLAGGEQYF. Here the CDR3 DNA reads TGTGCCAGCAGTTTAAACGGACTAGCGGGGGGTGAGCAGTACTTC.

This chain uses TRBV7-2 with TRBJ1-1, with a weak D call TRBD1 (5 bases). Germline CDR1 is SGHTA and CDR2 is FQGNSA. This CDR3 is built from 14 residues. With 6 bases removed from V and 7 bases from J, the gap between germline ends came to 18 bases. CDR3 nucleotides: TGTGCCAGCAGGGCCCTTTCGTCGGGGGTTGAAGCTTTCTTT. Its protein is CASRALSSGVEAFF.

The chain employs TRBV14 and TRBJ2-7; the match to TRBD1 covers 8 bases. Per germline, CDR1 SGHDN and CDR2 FVKESK. Trimming at V came to 4 bases and at J to 3 bases, leaving 8 bases not matched to a gene. CDR3 length: 15 residues. CDR3 sequence reads: CASSPFTGTGYEQYF. DNA for the CDR3: TGTGCCAGCAGCCCATTTACCGGGACAGGCTACGAGCAGTACTTC.